Listed here is a single TCR beta chain. What it binds is unknown. This record comes from a study of Tregs in tolerant kidney transplant recipients. Whole-study context: Mixed chimerism was transient after nonmyeloablative marrow transplants from related graft donors. Findings of the study overall: In tolerant patients, donor-specific Tregs outgrew total Tregs, suggesting antigen-driven expansion.

Profiled with immunoSEQ multiplex PCR; TCRdb holds only in-frame clones, not every one. Of approximately 60,000 clones in the sample, around 98% were seen once. Looked up from germline, CDR1 is KGHSH and CDR2 is LQKENI. The trim removed 3 bases at V and 7 bases at J, leaving 8 bases unmatched. CDR3 size: 14 residues. Before regulatory T cell sorting, thawed PBMCs rested overnight at 37°C in approximately 200 IU/ml IL-2. The sequence was collected from a human donor who received a combined kidney and bone marrow transplant. This chain links TRBV18 with TRBJ2-5; 7 bases agree with TRBD1. This specimen was Tregs from blood, taken before the transplant. This chain's CDR3 is CASSPRDRRGTQYF. CDR3 bases: TGTGCCAGCTCACCTCGGGACAGAAGGGGGACCCAGTACTTC.